This T cell receptor (beta chain) was recovered during a study of blood T cells in healthy people across ages. Study-wide results and limits: Unknown donor CMV status possibly confounded expanded clonotype changes.

With regard to this clonotype: The target antigen is unknown. One end of the junction is discordant with germline, which a read error may explain.

For every donor, a draw yielded 9.5 to 10 milliliters of peripheral blood. This CDR3 is 14 amino acids long. Germline-derived CDR1 and CDR2 are DFQATT and SNEGSKA (reference sequence). Combining a sample-barcoded 5' primer with a J-beta primer mix, a second PCR ran for about 6 to 12 cycles. TCRdb re-derived calls from the 5' RACE reads in MiXCR, one entry per CDR3 protein. The sample yields 700,000 or so distinct CDR3 sequences, approximately 40% seen once. Source material: blood. The sequence was collected from a man at least 80 years old in good health. V gene TRBV20-1 combines with J gene TRBJ2-7; D may correspond to TRBD1 or TRBD2 (5 bases each). DNA of the CDR3: TGCAGTACTAGAAAGGTTGCAGGGCACTACGAGCAGTACTTC. It encodes CSTRKVAGHYEQYF.